This TCR beta chain was identified during a study of T cells after yellow fever vaccination. General study results and limits: Re-detected after boosting: most primary clones, 96% of CD4 and about 90% of CD8. High-abundance clonotypes from the bulk population could contaminate FACS-sorted repertoires. The secondary response was weaker, and its peak arrived faster, on day 5 versus 15.

This clonotype was recorded a few times. The target antigen is unknown. The CDR3 extends over 14 amino acids. Losses at the gene ends were 6 bases for V and 1 base for J; bases not matched to a gene: 5. Germline V gene lookup returns CDR1 SGHTA and CDR2 FQGTGA. 5'RACE template switching produced TCR cDNA carrying a universal primer site and UMIs. TCRdb called the 5' RACE reads again in MiXCR, with one record for every CDR3 protein. The data show more than 450,000 distinct CDR3 sequences, 20% to 25% seen once. Specimen: PBMCs, collected approximately 22 days after the first yellow fever vaccination. The rearrangement joins TRBV7-3 to TRBJ2-5; 7 bases agree with TRBD2. The receptor was isolated from a man younger than 35 who received the YFV17D yellow fever vaccine. CDR3 coding DNA: TGTGCCAGCAGTCTTAGCGGGTTCCAAGAGACCCAGTACTTC. This gives the protein CASSLSGFQETQYF.